This T cell receptor beta chain was found in a study of shared clonotypes between healthy human individuals (dated by TCRdb to 2019 to 2021). Background for the entire study: The cohort comprised two women and a few men aged 18 to 49 years. Per donor, three plates each were used for CD4 naive and CD4 memory, two for CD8 naive, and one for CD8 memory. The study deeply sequenced blood TCR repertoires of about 5 healthy adults to estimate repertoire size and the extent of clonotype sharing between individuals. Different laboratories and diverse techniques were used to prepare libraries and sequence TCR repertoires, to increase sequencing depth and limit assay-specific biases. Each donor's leukapheresis produced roughly between roughly 0.85 and 10 billion PBMCs.

Using the deep immunoSEQ assay, multiplex PCR amplified TCR CDR3 regions from genomic DNA. For each cell subset, the extracted genomic DNA was distributed evenly across all wells of several immunoSEQ 96-well plates, and each plate served as one replicate. For sorted subsets, around 200 ng genomic DNA, equal to 25,000 to 35,000 T cell genomes, was loaded into each replicate PCR. Purified libraries were quantified with a Qubit 3.0 fluorometer, sized on a Bioanalyzer 2100, and re-quantified with the KAPA Library Quantification kit. Every immunoSEQ 96-well plate was sequenced on a separate single-read 150-cycle Illumina NextSeq 550 flow cell. Under the source paper's analysis protocol: Because the immunoSEQ output held only junctional sequences and lacked quality scores, the filtering could not match the filtering applied to full-length reads. To assign V/J genes and CDR3, sequences were annotated against IMGT germline references using PyIR, a Python wrapper for IgBLAST v1.9. Reads were filtered out if the reads had weak V/J assignments (E-value above 1e-6), no CDR3, stop codons, out-of-frame junctions, or ambiguous translated residues. V3J clonotypes were defined as sequences sharing the same inferred V gene, J gene, and CDR3 amino acid sequence. Percentage overlap between repertoires was computed as shared unique clonotypes divided by the size of the smaller repertoire. Three approaches were used to assess repertoire richness: RTK rarefaction, the Chao1 estimator, and Recon v2.1 estimates of unobserved clonotypes. Generation probabilities were computed with OLGA for all TCRbeta clonotypes obtained by the gDNA method from four donors. The clones in this table, taken by TCRdb from immuneACCESS, are in-frame only. Not every clone is retained; where verified, under half of the shortfall comes from an unresolved V gene, and the cause of the rest is unknown. The DNA was the basis for D and trimming; V, J and clone size are from that table. This sample gives around 2,000,000 clones in total; about 95% of them show up just once. The ten largest account for around 0.13% of the sample.

Summary of the overall study and its limitations: Sampling was limited to blood, and TCR repertoires in tissue likely differ from TCR repertoires in blood. Naive subsets generally had larger estimated clonotype richness than memory subsets did. Because the study included a small number of donors, the genetic and exposure-history diversity represented was limited. Compared with non-shared clonotypes, clonotypes shared by all four sorted-subset donors had higher generation probabilities. Rarefaction of sorted-subset datasets indicated incomplete sequencing despite the large sequencing depth. When a few donors were compared, the shared fraction of clonotypes was about 5% for naive CD4, 3.5% to 4% for naive CD8, roughly 2.5% for memory CD4, and approximately 0.4% for memory CD8. Pairwise subsampling indicated that sequencing depth was expected to affect the degree of clonotype sharing among donors.

V gives up 0 bases and J gives up 4 bases, and the segment between their germline ends measures 9 bases. The germline V gene yields SQVTM for CDR1 and ANQGSEA for CDR2. Inclusive of the bounding cysteine and phenylalanine, the CDR3 is 13 residues long. Just CDR3 DNA is preserved here, 39 bases in frame from base 1. Healthy HIV-negative adults with no recently reported acute infections or vaccinations were included as donors. Every donor was a Caucasian adult residing in Nashville, Tennessee, USA. CD4+ T cells were enriched by magnetic negative selection; naive cells were then positively selected on CD45RA, and the negative fraction formed the memory subset. Blood was obtained by leukapheresis, after which PBMCs were separated by Ficoll-Histopaque density gradient centrifugation and cryopreserved in liquid nitrogen vapor phase. Analytical flow cytometry was used to check the purity and quantity of each magnetically sorted T cell population. Genomic DNA was isolated from every sorted fraction and measured by UV absorbance on a Nanodrop 2000c.

Remarks on this clone: Its antigen target is currently unknown. The record has no base qualities; no much larger clone is one base away.

Source material: naive CD4+ T cells sorted from blood. The cell subset or site label corresponds to: CD45RA+ positively selected. The clonotype comes from a man younger than 35 in good health. The chain joins TRBV29-1 to TRBJ1-2, with no D gene named confidently. The CDR3 region reads CSVEDARPYGYTF. The bases are TGCAGCGTTGAAGATGCTCGGCCCTATGGCTACACCTTC. The variable domain in full, with residues beyond the CDR3 obtained from the reference TRBV29-1 and TRBJ1-2 genes, is SAVISQKPSRDICQRGTSLTIQCQVDSQVTMMFWYRQQPGQSLTLIATANQGSEATYESGFVIDKFPISRPNLTFSTLTVSNMSPEDSSIYLCSVEDARPYGYTFGSGTRLTVV.